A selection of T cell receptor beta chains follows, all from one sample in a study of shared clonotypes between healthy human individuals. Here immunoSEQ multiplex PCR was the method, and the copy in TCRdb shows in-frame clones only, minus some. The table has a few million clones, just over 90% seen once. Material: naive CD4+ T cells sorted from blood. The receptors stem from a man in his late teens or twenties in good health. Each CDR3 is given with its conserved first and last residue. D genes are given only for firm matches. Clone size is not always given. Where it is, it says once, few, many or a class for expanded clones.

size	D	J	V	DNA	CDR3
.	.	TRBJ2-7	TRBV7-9	TGTGCCAGCAGCACGGGACTGCTCCACGAGCAGTACTTC	CASSTGLLHEQYF
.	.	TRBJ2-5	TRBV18	TGTGCCAGCTCCTGGACAGTCCAAGAGACCCAGTACTTC	CASSWTVQETQYF
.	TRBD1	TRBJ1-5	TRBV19	TGTGCCACCTCGACTCCGGGACAGGGTTTTCAGCCCCAGCATTTT	CATSTPGQGFQPQHF
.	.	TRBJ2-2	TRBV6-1	TGTGCCAGCACGGGTAATGCGGGGGAGCTGTTTTTT	CASTGNAGELFF
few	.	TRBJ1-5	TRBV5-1	TGCGCCAGCAGCTTGGGGTTCGGGAGCAATCAGCCCCAGCATTTT	CASSLGFGSNQPQHF
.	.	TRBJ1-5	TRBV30	TGTGCCTGGAGTGTAACGGGAGGTGGGAATCAGCCCCAGCATTTT	CAWSVTGGGNQPQHF
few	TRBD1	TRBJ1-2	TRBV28	TGTGCCAGCAGACGGGACAGGGGAGGTGGCTACACCTTC	CASRRDRGGGYTF
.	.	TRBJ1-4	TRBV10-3	TGTGCCATCAGTCCACAGGGTTCTGATGAAAAACTGTTTTTT	CAISPQGSDEKLFF
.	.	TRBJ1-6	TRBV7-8	TGTGCCAGCAGCTTAGATCAGGTTTCGACCCCCCTCCACTTT	CASSLDQVSTPLHF
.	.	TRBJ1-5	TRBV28	TGTGCCAGCAGCTTACCTCAGGGCCGGGGCAATCAGCCCCAGCATTTT	CASSLPQGRGNQPQHF
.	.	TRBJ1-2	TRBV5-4	TGTGCCAGCAGCCCGCGGGATCTATGGATCCAGAATGGCTACACCTTC	CASSPRDLWIQNGYTF
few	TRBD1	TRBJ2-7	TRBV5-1	TGCGCCAGCAGCTTCGACAGGGGGAGATACGAGCAGTACTTC	CASSFDRGRYEQYF
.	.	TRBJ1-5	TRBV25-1	TGTGCCAGCAGTGCCGCGGGACGTAGTAGCAATCAGCCCCAGCATTTT	CASSAAGRSSNQPQHF
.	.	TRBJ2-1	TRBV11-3	TGTGCCAGCAGCTTAGGCGGGCGATACAATGAGCAGTTCTTC	CASSLGGRYNEQFF
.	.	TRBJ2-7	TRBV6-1	TGTGCCAGCAGTGAACTCGGCTACCCCGAGCAGTACTTC	CASSELGYPEQYF
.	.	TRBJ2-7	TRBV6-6	TGTGCCAGCAGTTACGGTTTTCGCCCTCCATTCTACGAGCAGTACTTC	CASSYGFRPPFYEQYF
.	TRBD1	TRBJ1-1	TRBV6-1	TGTGCCAGCAAGACCGGGACAGCGTTGAACACTGAAGCTTTCTTT	CASKTGTALNTEAFF
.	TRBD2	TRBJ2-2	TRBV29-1	TGCAGCGTTGAAGGGCGGGAGTACACCGGGGAGCTGTTTTTT	CSVEGREYTGELFF
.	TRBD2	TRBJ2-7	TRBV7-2	TGTGCCAGCAGCTTACCCTCGGGGGGGGCTTACGAGCAGTACTTC	CASSLPSGGAYEQYF
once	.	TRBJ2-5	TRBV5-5	TGTGCCAGCAGCTTGCTTTACAGCCAAGAGACCCAGTACTTC	CASSLLYSQETQYF
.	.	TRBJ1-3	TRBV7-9	TGTGCCAGCAGCTTAGCCCCTAAGCCCTTCCCGGGAAACACCATATATTTT	CASSLAPKPFPGNTIYF
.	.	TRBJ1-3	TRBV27	TGTGCCAGCAGTTTAGTGCTGGGAAACACCATATATTTT	CASSLVLGNTIYF
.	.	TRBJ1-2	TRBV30	TGTGCCTGGAGCTTCGGGCAGGGGTATTATGGCTACACCTTC	CAWSFGQGYYGYTF
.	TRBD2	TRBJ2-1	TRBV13	TGTGCCAGCAGCTGGGGACTAGCGGATGAGCAGTTCTTC	CASSWGLADEQFF
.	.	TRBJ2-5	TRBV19	TGTGCCCGCCCCAAGGACCCTCACGGGAAAGAGACCCAGTACTTC	CARPKDPHGKETQYF
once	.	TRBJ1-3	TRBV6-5	TGTGCCAGCAAAATTGGGGTCCCTGGAAACACCATATATTTT	CASKIGVPGNTIYF
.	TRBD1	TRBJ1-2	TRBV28	TGTGCCAGCAGTTCCGGACAGGGTGGCTACACCTTC	CASSSGQGGYTF
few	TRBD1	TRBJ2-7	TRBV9	TGTGCCAGCAGCGTAGGACAGGGGGCCTACGAGCAGTACTTC	CASSVGQGAYEQYF
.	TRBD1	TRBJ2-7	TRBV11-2	TGTGCCAGCAGCCTCTCCGGGACAGGGTACGAGCAGTACTTC	CASSLSGTGYEQYF
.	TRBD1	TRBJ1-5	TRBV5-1	TGCGCCAGCAGCTTGGAAGGGACAGATAATCAGCCCCAGCATTTT	CASSLEGTDNQPQHF
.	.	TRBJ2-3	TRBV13	TGTGCCAGCAGCTTAGTTGGCGGGGTGGGAGATACGCAGTATTTT	CASSLVGGVGDTQYF
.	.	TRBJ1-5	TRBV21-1	TGTGCCAGCAGCCCCGGCTCAGGGATTAGCAATCAGCCCCAGCATTTT	CASSPGSGISNQPQHF
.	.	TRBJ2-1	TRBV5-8	TGTGCCAGCAGCTTGGGGCTACTCCCCGGAAGCTCCTACAATGAGCAGTTCTTC	CASSLGLLPGSSYNEQFF
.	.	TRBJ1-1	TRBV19	TGTGCCAGTAGCCAGACCCCGAAGGCCACTGAAGCTTTCTTT	CASSQTPKATEAFF
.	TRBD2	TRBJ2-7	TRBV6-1	TGTGCCAGCAGTGACCTAGCGGGGGGAACCTACGAGCAGTACTTC	CASSDLAGGTYEQYF
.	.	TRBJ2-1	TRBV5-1	TGCGCCAGCAGCTTGAACCGGATCGGGGGTAATACTGGTGGTGAGCAGTTCTTC	CASSLNRIGGNTGGEQFF
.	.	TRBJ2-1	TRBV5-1	TGCGCCAGCAGCTTGGTGTGGAGCTCCTACAATGAGCAGTTCTTC	CASSLVWSSYNEQFF
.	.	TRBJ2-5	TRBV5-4	TGTGCCAGCAGCTTGGCTTCTAGACAGACCGAAGAGACCCAGTACTTC	CASSLASRQTEETQYF
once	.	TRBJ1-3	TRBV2	TGTGCCAGCAGCGGGGACATCTCTGGAAACACCATATATTTT	CASSGDISGNTIYF
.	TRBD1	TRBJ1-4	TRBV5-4	TGTGCCAGCAGCCCAGGGGGATCTCTTAATGAAAAACTGTTTTTT	CASSPGGSLNEKLFF
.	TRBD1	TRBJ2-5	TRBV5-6	TGTGCCAGCAGCTTGGCGGACAGGAGCCAAGAGACCCAGTACTTC	CASSLADRSQETQYF
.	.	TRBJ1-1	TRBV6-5	TGTGCCAGCAGGGTGGGGAGAAAAAACACTGAAGCTTTCTTT	CASRVGRKNTEAFF
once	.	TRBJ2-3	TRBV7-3	TGTGCCAGCAGCTTAACTCCCCAGGGCCTACTCCTCAACACAGATACGCAGTATTTT	CASSLTPQGLLLNTDTQYF
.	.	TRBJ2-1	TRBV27	TGTGCCAGCAGTTTATGGCCTAGCGCCGATGAGCAGTTCTTC	CASSLWPSADEQFF
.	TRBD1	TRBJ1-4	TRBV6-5	TGTGCCAGCAGCAAGACAGGGTCCGGGGAAAAACTGTTTTTT	CASSKTGSGEKLFF
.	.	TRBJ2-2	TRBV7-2	TGTGCCAGCAGCTTATATGGCCTAGGTCATGCCGGGGAGCTGTTTTTT	CASSLYGLGHAGELFF